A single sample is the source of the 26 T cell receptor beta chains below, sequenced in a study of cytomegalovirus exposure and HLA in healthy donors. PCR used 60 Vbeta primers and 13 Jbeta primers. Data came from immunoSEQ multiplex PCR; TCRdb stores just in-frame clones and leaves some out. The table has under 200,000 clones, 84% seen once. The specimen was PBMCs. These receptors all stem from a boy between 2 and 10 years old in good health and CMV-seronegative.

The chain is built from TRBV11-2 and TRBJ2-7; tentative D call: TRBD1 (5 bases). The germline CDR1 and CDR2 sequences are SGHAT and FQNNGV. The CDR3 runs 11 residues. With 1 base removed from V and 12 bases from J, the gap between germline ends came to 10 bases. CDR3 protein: CASSLGSGLYF. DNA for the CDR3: TGTGCCAGCAGCTTAGGGTCAGGGCTGTACTTC.

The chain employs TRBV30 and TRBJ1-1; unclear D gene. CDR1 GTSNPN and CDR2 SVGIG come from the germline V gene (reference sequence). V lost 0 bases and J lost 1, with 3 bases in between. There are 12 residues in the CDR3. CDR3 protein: CAWSVSNTEAFF. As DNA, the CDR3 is TGTGCCTGGAGTGTCTCGAACACTGAAGCTTTCTTT.

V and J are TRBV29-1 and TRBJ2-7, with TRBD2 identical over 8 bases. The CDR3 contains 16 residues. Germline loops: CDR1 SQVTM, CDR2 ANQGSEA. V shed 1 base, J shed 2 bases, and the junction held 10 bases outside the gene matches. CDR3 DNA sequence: TGCAGCGTTGAAGGCACTCTAGCGGGTAGACCCTACGAGCAGTACTTC. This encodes CSVEGTLAGRPYEQYF.

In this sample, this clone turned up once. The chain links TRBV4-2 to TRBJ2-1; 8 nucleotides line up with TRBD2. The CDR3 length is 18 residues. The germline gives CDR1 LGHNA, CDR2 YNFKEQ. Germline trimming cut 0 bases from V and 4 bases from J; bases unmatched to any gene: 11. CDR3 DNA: TGTGCCAGCAGCCAAGATACCGGGGGGACTAGAGCATACAATGAGCAGTTCTTC. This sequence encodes CASSQDTGGTRAYNEQFF.

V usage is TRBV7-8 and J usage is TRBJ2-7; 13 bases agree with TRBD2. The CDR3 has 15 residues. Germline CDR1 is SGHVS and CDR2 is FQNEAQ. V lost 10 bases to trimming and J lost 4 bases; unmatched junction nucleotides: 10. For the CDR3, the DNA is TGTGCCACCGCCCCCGGGACTAGCGGGGTGTACGAGCAGTACTTC. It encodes CATAPGTSGVYEQYF.

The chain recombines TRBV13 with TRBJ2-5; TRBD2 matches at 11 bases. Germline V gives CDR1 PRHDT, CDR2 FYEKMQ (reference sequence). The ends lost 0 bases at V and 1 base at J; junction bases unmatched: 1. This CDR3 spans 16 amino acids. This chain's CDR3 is CASSLGLAGVQETQYF. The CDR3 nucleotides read TGTGCCAGCAGCTTAGGACTAGCGGGGGTCCAAGAGACCCAGTACTTC.

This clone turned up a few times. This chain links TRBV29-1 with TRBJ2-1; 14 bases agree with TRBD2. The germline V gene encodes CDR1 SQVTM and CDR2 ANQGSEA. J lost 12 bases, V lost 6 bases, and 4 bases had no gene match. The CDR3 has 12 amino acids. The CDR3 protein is CSVGTSGSMQFF. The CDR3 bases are TGCAGCGTCGGGACTAGCGGGAGTATGCAGTTCTTC.

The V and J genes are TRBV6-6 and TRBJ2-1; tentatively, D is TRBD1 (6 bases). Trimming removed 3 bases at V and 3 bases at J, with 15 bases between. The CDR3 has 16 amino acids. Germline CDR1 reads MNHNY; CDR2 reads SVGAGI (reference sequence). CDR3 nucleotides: TGTGCCAGCAGTTATGCGAGACAGGCTATCTACAATGAGCAGTTCTTC. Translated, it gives CASSYARQAIYNEQFF.

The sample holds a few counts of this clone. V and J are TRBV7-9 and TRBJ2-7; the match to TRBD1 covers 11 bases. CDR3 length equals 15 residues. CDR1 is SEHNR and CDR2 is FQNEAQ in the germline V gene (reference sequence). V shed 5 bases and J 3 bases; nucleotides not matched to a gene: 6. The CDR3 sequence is CASSAGTGGYYEQYF. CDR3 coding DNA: TGTGCCAGCAGCGCCGGGACAGGGGGGTACTACGAGCAGTACTTC.

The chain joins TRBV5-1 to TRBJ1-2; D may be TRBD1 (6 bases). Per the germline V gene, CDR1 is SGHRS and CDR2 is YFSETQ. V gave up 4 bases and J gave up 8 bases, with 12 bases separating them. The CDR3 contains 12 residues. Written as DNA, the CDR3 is TGCGCCAGCAGCCCGGACAGCCGGGGCTACACCTTC. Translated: CASSPDSRGYTF.

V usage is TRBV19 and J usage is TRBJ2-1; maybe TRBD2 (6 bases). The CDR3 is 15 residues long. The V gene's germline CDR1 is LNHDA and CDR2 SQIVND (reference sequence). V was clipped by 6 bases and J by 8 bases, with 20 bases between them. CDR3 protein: CASSPGTLAVDEQFF. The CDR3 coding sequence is TGTGCCAGTAGCCCTGGGACCTTAGCGGTCGATGAGCAGTTCTTC.

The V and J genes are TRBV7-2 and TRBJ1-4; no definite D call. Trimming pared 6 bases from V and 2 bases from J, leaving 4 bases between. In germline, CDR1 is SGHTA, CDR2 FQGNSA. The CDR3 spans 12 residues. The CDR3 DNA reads TGTGCCAGCAGGAGGACTAATGAAAAACTGTTTTTT. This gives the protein CASRRTNEKLFF.

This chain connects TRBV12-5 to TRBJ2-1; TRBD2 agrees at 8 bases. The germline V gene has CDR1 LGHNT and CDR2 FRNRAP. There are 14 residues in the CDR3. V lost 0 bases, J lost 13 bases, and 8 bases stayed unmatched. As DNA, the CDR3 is TGTGCTAGTGGTTTGGTACGAGGCGGGGGGCCCCAGTTCTTC. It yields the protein CASGLVRGGGPQFF.

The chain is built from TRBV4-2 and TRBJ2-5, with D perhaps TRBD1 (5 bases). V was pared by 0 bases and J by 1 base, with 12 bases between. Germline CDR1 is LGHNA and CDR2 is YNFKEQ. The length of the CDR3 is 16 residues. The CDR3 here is CASSQEPRTFQETQYF. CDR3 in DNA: TGTGCCAGCAGCCAAGAACCAAGGACATTCCAAGAGACCCAGTACTTC.

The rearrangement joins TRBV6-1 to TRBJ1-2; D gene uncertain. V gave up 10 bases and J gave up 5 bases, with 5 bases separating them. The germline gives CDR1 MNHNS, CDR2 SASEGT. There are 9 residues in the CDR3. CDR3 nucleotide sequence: TGTGCCACCGTGTATGGCTACACCTTC. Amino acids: CATVYGYTF.

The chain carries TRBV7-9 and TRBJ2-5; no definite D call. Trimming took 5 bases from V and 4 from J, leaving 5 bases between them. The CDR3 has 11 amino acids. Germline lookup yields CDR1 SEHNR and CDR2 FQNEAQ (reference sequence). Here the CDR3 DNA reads TGTGCCAGCAGCCCCAGAGAGACCCAGTACTTC. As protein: CASSPRETQYF.

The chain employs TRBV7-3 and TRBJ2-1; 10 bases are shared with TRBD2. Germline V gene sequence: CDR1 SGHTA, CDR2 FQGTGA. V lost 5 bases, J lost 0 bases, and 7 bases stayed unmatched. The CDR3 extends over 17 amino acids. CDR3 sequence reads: CASSPRLAGSSYNEQFF. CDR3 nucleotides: TGTGCCAGCAGCCCCCGACTAGCGGGTAGCTCCTACAATGAGCAGTTCTTC.

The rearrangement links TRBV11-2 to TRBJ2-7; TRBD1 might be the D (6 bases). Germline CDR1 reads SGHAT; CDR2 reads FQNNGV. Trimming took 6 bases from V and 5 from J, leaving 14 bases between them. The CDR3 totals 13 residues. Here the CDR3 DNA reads TGTGCCAGCAGACAGTACAGGGTTAACGAGCAGTACTTC. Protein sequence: CASRQYRVNEQYF.

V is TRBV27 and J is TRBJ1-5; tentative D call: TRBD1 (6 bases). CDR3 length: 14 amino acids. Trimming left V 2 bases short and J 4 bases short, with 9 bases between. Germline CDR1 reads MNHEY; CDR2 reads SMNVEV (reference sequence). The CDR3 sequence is CASSLGTRNQPQHF. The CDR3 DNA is TGTGCCAGCAGTTTAGGGACAAGGAATCAGCCCCAGCATTTT.

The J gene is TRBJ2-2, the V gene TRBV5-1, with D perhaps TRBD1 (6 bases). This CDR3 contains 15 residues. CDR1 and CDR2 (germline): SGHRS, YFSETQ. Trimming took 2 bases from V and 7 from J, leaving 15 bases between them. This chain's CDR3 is CASSLQGLRDGELFF. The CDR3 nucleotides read TGCGCCAGCAGCTTACAGGGCCTCAGGGACGGGGAGCTGTTTTTT.

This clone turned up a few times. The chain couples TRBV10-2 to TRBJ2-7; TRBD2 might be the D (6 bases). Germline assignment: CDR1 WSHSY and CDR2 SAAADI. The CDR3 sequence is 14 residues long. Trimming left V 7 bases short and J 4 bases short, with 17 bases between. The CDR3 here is CASKTGTQTYEQYF. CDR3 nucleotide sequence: TGCGCCAGCAAGACCGGGACTCAGACATACGAGCAGTACTTC.

The CDR3 DNA sequence: TGCGCCAGCAGTGAGTGGGCTGGGACTAGCGGGAGGGACGAGCAGTACTTC. This gives the protein CASSEWAGTSGRDEQYF. The V gene is TRBV10-1, the J gene TRBJ2-7; 16 bases are a match to TRBD2. The germline gives CDR1 WNHNN, CDR2 SYGVQD (reference sequence). This CDR3 is 17 amino acids long. Losses at the gene ends were 1 base for V and 5 bases for J; bases not matched to a gene: 5.

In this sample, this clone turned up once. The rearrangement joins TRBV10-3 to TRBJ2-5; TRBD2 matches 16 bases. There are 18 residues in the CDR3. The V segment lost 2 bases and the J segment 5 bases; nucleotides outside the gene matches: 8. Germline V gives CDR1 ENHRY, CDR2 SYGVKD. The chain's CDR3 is CAISEQPGLAGGPETQYF. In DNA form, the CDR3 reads TGTGCCATCAGTGAGCAGCCGGGACTAGCGGGAGGGCCGGAGACCCAGTACTTC.

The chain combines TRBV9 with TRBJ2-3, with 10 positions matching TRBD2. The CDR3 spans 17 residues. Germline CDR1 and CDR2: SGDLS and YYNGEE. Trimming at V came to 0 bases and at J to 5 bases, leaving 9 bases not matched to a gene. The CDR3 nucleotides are TGTGCCAGCAGCGTAGGGTCTAGCGGGAGCGGGAGAGATACGCAGTATTTT. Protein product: CASSVGSSGSGRDTQYF.

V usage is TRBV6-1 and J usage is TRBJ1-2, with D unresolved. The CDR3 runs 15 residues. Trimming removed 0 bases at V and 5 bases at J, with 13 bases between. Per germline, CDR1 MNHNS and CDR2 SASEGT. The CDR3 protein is CASSEARSTIYGYTF. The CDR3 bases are TGTGCCAGCAGTGAAGCGCGGTCGACGATTTATGGCTACACCTTC.

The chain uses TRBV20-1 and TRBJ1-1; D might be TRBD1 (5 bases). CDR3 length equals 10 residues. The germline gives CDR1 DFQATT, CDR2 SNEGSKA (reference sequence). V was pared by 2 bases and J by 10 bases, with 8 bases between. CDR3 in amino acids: CSARKGSAFF. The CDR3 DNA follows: TGCAGTGCTAGAAAGGGGTCAGCTTTCTTT.